Here is one TCR beta chain with its context. The antigen remains undetermined. This sample was included in a study of T cell repertoires in cytomegalovirus infection. Study context: Carrying CMV and the relevant HLA type showed in public TCR beta signatures. Broader study findings: Summed frequency of shared TCR beta families picked out CMV carriers who also had the relevant HLA. HLA-C-restricted CMV clonotypes gave the most frequent clonotype in two of eight donors.

MiXCR, applied by TCRdb to the reads, yields one record per CDR3 protein. This sample yields almost 550,000 distinct CDR3 sequences, of which approximately 17% are seen a single time; more than 20% belongs to the top ten. V lost 0 bases, J lost 5 bases, and 10 bases lay in between. This CDR3 is 14 amino acids long. Germline V gives CDR1 SGHDN, CDR2 FVKESK. The sequenced material came from CD8+ T cells from PBMCs. The origin of this receptor is a human donor in good health (CMV status not recorded). Some clones in this sample may be carry-over from other donors' samples. This rearrangement joins TRBV14 to TRBJ2-5, with D tentatively TRBD1 or TRBD2 (5 bases each). This CDR3 reads CASSQEGPFETQYF. Here the CDR3 DNA reads TGTGCCAGCAGCCAAGAGGGACCTTTTGAGACCCAGTACTTC.